These 26 T cell receptor beta chains share one sample of origin, sequenced in a study of blood T cells in healthy people across ages. The second PCR ran roughly 7 to 11 cycles with a sample-barcoded 5' primer and J-beta primers. MiXCR was run by TCRdb on the 5' RACE reads, yielding one entry per CDR3 protein. The sample carries around 990,000 distinct CDR3 sequences, roughly two fifths recorded once. The sequenced sample was blood. The receptors derive from a man between 18 and 29 years old in good health.

V is TRBV7-9 and J is TRBJ2-3; the match to TRBD2 covers 8 bases. Germline CDR1 reads SEHNR; CDR2 reads FQNEAQ (reference sequence). V dropped 1 base and J dropped 4; count of bases not matched to a gene: 7. The CDR3 contains 16 residues. CDR3 in DNA: TGTGCCAGCAGCTTAGAGGTGGGACTAGATGCAGATACGCAGTATTTT. Amino acid sequence: CASSLEVGLDADTQYF. The complete variable domain, with remaining parts taken from reference TRBV7-9 and TRBJ2-3, reads DTGVSQNPRHKITKRGQNVTFRCDPISEHNRLYWYRQTLGQGPEFLTYFQNEAQLEKSRLLSDRFSAERPKGSFSTLEIQRTEQGDSAMYLCASSLEVGLDADTQYFGPGTRLTVL.

The genes are TRBV6-5 and TRBJ2-7; the D gene could be TRBD1 or TRBD2 (6 bases each). Trimming removed 2 bases from V and 5 bases from J, with 25 bases in between. This CDR3 is 18 amino acids long. Germline CDR1 MNHEY, CDR2 SVGAGI. Here the CDR3 DNA reads TGTGCCAGCAGTTACGCAGGGGACGGGAGTCCTAGTCCTAACGAGCAGTACTTC. Residues: CASSYAGDGSPSPNEQYF.

Points on this clonotype: One end of the junction is discordant with germline, which a read error may explain. The genes are TRBV6-2 or TRBV6-3 and TRBJ1-2; D is unresolved. Germline V CDR1 and CDR2: MNHEY, SVGEGT. The length of the CDR3 is 15 residues. The CDR3: CASSYLRTANDGYTF. The CDR3 region has the DNA TGTGCCAGCAGTTACCTACGGACTGCTAACGATGGCTACACCTTC.

For this clonotype: At one end the junction does not follow the germline gene, possibly because of a read error. The V gene is TRBV6-5, the J gene TRBJ2-7; D perhaps matches TRBD1 (5 bases). The CDR3 has 15 residues. Germline-derived CDR1 and CDR2 are MNHEY and SVGAGI. CDR3 in amino acids: CASSYLDSRSYERYF. The CDR3 nucleotides are TGTGCCAGCAGTTACCTAGACAGTCGCTCCTACGAGCGGTACTTC.

V gene TRBV9 combines with J gene TRBJ2-2; 7 positions match TRBD1. V dropped 0 bases and J dropped 4; count of bases not matched to a gene: 12. Germline CDR1 is SGDLS and CDR2 is YYNGEE. CDR3 length: 18 residues. For the CDR3, the DNA is TGTGCCAGCAGCGTAGCTGACAGGGCCGCTCTTCGCACCGGGGAGCTGTTTTTT. This translates into CASSVADRAALRTGELFF.

The CDR3 sequence: CASSHVLRDSNGYTF. CDR3 bases: TGCGCCAGCAGCCACGTCTTACGGGACAGCAATGGCTACACCTTC. The chain joins TRBV4-1 to TRBJ1-2; 7 nucleotides match TRBD1. Germline V gene sequence: CDR1 MGHRA, CDR2 YSYEKL. The CDR3 length is 15 residues. V lost 3 bases, J lost 6 bases, and 10 bases stayed unmatched.

V is TRBV19 and J is TRBJ2-1, with D unresolved. The CDR3 has 12 amino acids. Germline loops: CDR1 LNHDA, CDR2 SQIVND (reference sequence). The ends were cut back, 8 bases at V and 10 bases at J, with 15 bases in the middle. CDR3 nucleotide sequence: TGTGCCAGTTCCGGATACTTGGAGGAGCAGTTCTTC. Its protein is CASSGYLEEQFF.

This clonotype was found a few times. V usage is TRBV6-5 and J usage is TRBJ2-5; tentatively, D is TRBD2 (6 bases). The CDR3 spans 15 residues. V dropped 2 bases and J dropped 5 bases, with 15 bases sitting between them. Germline-derived CDR1 and CDR2 are MNHEY and SVGAGI. CDR3 nucleotide sequence: TGTGCCAGCAGTTACGGCGGGGAAAGTGGGGAGACCCAGTACTTC. It is translated as CASSYGGESGETQYF.

This clonotype has only one observation. The J gene is TRBJ2-2, the V gene TRBV25-1; 8 nucleotides line up with TRBD2. This CDR3 spans 16 amino acids. Per the germline V gene, CDR1 is MGHDK and CDR2 is SYGVNS. The trim removed 4 bases at V and 1 base at J, leaving 5 bases unmatched. The CDR3 DNA reads TGTGCCAGCAGTGCCGGGGGGGCCGAGAACACCGGGGAGCTGTTTTTT. Its protein product is CASSAGGAENTGELFF.

V and J are TRBV7-2 and TRBJ2-1, with TRBD2 matching over 7 bases. The germline V gene has CDR1 SGHTA and CDR2 FQGNSA. This CDR3 comprises 15 residues. With 3 bases clipped from V and 8 bases from J, the junction kept 10 bases outside the gene matches. The CDR3 sequence: CASSFIGGTVDEQFF. The CDR3 DNA reads TGTGCCAGCAGCTTTATCGGGGGGACGGTGGATGAGCAGTTCTTC.

This clonotype was seen many times. The chain has TRBV12-3 or TRBV12-4 and TRBJ2-2; unclear D gene. The V end lost 8 bases, the J end lost 2 bases, and 3 bases lay between the germline ends. CDR3 size: 11 residues. This chain's CDR3 is CASGNTGELFF. CDR3 DNA: TGTGCCAGCGGAAACACCGGGGAGCTGTTTTTT.

This chain connects TRBV2 to TRBJ2-1, with D possibly called TRBD1 or TRBD2 (6 bases each). Germline CDR1 reads SNHLY; CDR2 reads FYNNEI. This CDR3 contains 16 residues. Trimming removed 7 bases at V and 0 bases at J, with 16 bases between. DNA for the CDR3: TGTGCCAGCAATTCGGGGGCCCTAAGCTCCTACAATGAGCAGTTCTTC. It codes for CASNSGALSSYNEQFF. The full variable domain, its missing parts supplied by reference TRBV2 and TRBJ2-1, is EPEVTQTPSHQVTQMGQEVILRCVPISNHLYFYWYRQILGQKVEFLVSFYNNEISEKSEIFDDQFSVERPDGSNFTLKIRSTKLEDSAMYFCASNSGALSSYNEQFFGPGTRLTVL.

This clonotype was counted only a few times. The chain has TRBV9 and TRBJ2-5, with no clear D. Germline values: CDR1 SGDLS, CDR2 YYNGEE. The CDR3 sequence is 14 residues long. The V end was cut by 4 bases, the J end by 11 bases, with 21 bases between. The CDR3 DNA reads as TGTGCCAGCAGCACCGGCTCCTTCGATGATGAGCAGTACTTC. This codes for CASSTGSFDDEQYF.

The V call is TRBV5-1, the J call TRBJ2-6; the D call may be TRBD1 or TRBD2 (6 bases each). The V gene lost 1 base and the J gene lost 6 bases, with 17 bases spanning the gap. This CDR3 spans 17 amino acids. Per germline, CDR1 SGHRS and CDR2 YFSETQ. For the CDR3, the DNA is TGCGCCAGCAGCTTGTTCCCGGGGGCAAGTGAGGCCAACGTCCTGACTTTC. This encodes CASSLFPGASEANVLTF.

Many counts were recorded for this clonotype. J is TRBJ1-2 and V is TRBV20-1; D is undetermined. Per germline, CDR1 DFQATT and CDR2 SNEGSKA (reference sequence). The V gene lost 3 bases and the J gene lost 8 bases, with 16 bases spanning the gap. CDR3 length equals 13 residues. CDR3 protein: CSARASVRRGYTF. CDR3 nucleotides: TGCAGTGCTAGGGCTTCCGTTCGTAGGGGCTACACCTTC.

This clonotype was seen a few times. V usage is TRBV27 and J usage is TRBJ1-2; TRBD1 aligns across 9 bases. This CDR3 comprises 16 residues. After removal of 0 bases from V and 5 bases from J, the junction contained 7 bases not matched to a gene. CDR1 MNHEY and CDR2 SMNVEV come from the germline V gene (reference sequence). The CDR3 nucleotides read TGTGCCAGCAGTTTATCCGTCCCGGGACAGGGTTATGGCTACACCTTC. It translates to CASSLSVPGQGYGYTF.

This clonotype was seen ten or more times. This sequence joins TRBV7-2 and TRBJ1-5; 8 positions match TRBD1. Germline V lookup: CDR1 SGHTA, CDR2 FQGNSA. The CDR3 covers 14 residues. With 3 bases clipped from V and 4 bases from J, the junction kept 2 bases outside the gene matches. The CDR3 coding sequence is TGTGCCAGCAGCTTGGACAGGGCGAATCAGCCCCAGCATTTT. Protein sequence: CASSLDRANQPQHF.

The chain combines TRBV21-1 with TRBJ1-4; the table gives TRBD1 as D, unverified against the DNA. TRBV21-1 is flagged as a pseudogene. CDR3 length equals 18 residues. Here the CDR3 DNA reads TGTGCCAGCAGCAAAGTAAAGGGGGGGACAGGAACTAATGAAAAACTGTTTTTT. It codes for CASSKVKGGTGTNEKLFF.

This rearrangement joins TRBV27 to TRBJ2-1; TRBD1 aligns across 7 bases. Germline V gene lookup returns CDR1 MNHEY and CDR2 SMNVEV (reference sequence). CDR3 length equals 14 residues. V gave up 9 bases and J gave up 4 bases; unmatched junction bases: 9. The CDR3 sequence is CASRRQGQYNEQFF. CDR3 nucleotide sequence: TGTGCCAGTCGGCGACAGGGTCAGTACAATGAGCAGTTCTTC.

The J gene is TRBJ2-4, the V gene TRBV4-1, with D possibly matching TRBD1 (6 bases). CDR1 is MGHRA, CDR2 YSYEKL, per germline. The CDR3 runs to 17 residues. V lost 3 bases and J lost 4, with 19 bases in between. The CDR3 is CASSQPLQGQGKNIQYF. The CDR3 nucleotides read TGCGCCAGCAGCCAGCCTTTACAGGGTCAGGGGAAAAACATTCAGTACTTC.

With regard to this clonotype: A junction boundary mismatches the germline segment, possibly from a read error. This chain joins TRBV27 and TRBJ1-6, with D possibly matching TRBD1 (5 bases). Germline assignment: CDR1 MNHEY and CDR2 SMNVEV (reference sequence). The CDR3 is made up of 13 amino acids. CDR3 amino acids: CASSLRGNAPLHF. The CDR3 bases are TGTGCCAGCAGTTTAAGGGGTAATGCACCCCTCCACTTT.

The V call is TRBV7-8, the J call TRBJ1-4; D is undetermined. V shed 6 bases and J shed 3 bases, with 11 bases lying between them. The CDR3 has 14 residues. The germline CDR1 and CDR2 sequences are SGHVS and FQNEAQ. The CDR3 protein is CASSPYSPNEKLFF. The CDR3 DNA follows: TGTGCCAGCAGTCCATACAGTCCTAATGAAAAACTGTTTTTT.

This clonotype was counted only a few times. The rearrangement joins TRBV20-1 to TRBJ1-1, with D unclear. Between the trimmed V and J ends, which lost 7 bases and 5 bases, there was a span of 11 bases. The CDR3 loop spans 11 amino acids. Germline loops: CDR1 DFQATT, CDR2 SNEGSKA (reference sequence). CDR3 residues: CSVLPGTEAFF. CDR3 nucleotides: TGCAGTGTACTACCGGGGACTGAAGCTTTCTTT.

This clonotype was seen a few times. The J gene is TRBJ2-7, the V gene TRBV5-5; D uncertain. V shed 4 bases and J shed 3 bases, with 14 bases lying between them. Germline V CDR1 and CDR2: SGHKS, YYEKEE (reference sequence). There are 14 residues in the CDR3. The CDR3 DNA follows: TGTGCCAGCAGCCGGGCAGCTACCATCTACGAGCAGTACTTC. Encoded protein: CASSRAATIYEQYF.

J is TRBJ1-2 and V is TRBV7-3, with a weak D call TRBD1 (6 bases). With 1 base removed from V and 8 bases from J, the gap between germline ends came to 20 bases. This CDR3 comprises 16 residues. In germline, CDR1 is SGHTA, CDR2 FQGTGA. CDR3 in DNA: TGTGCCAGCAGCTTAAATTGGAACAGGGAGGCAGGGGGCTACACCTTC. Its translation: CASSLNWNREAGGYTF.

This clonotype turned up a few times. The chain joins TRBV2 to TRBJ1-1, with D tentatively TRBD1 (6 bases). Germline lookup yields CDR1 SNHLY and CDR2 FYNNEI. CDR3 length equals 15 residues. V lost 8 bases and J 2 bases, leaving 18 bases between the germline ends. CDR3 loop: CASGRERGGNTEAFF. The CDR3 DNA is TGTGCCAGCGGGAGGGAGAGAGGGGGAAACACTGAAGCTTTCTTT.